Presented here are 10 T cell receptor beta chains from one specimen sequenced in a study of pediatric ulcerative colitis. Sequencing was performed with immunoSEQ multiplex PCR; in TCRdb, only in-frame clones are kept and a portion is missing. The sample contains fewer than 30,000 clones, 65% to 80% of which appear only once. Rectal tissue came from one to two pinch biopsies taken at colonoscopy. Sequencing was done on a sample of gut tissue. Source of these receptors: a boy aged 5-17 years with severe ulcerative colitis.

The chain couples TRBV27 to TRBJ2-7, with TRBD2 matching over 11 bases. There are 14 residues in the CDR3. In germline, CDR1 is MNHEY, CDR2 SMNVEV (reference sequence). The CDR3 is CASGGVISTYEQYF. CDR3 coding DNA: TGTGCTAGCGGGGGGGTAATTAGTACGTACGAGCAGTACTTC.

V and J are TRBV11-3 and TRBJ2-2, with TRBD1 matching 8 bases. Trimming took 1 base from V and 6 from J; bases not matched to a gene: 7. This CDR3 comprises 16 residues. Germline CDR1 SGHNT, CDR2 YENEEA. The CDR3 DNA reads TGTGCCAGCAGCTTAGCACCCAGGGGGCAGGCCGGGGAGCTGTTTTTT. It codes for CASSLAPRGQAGELFF.

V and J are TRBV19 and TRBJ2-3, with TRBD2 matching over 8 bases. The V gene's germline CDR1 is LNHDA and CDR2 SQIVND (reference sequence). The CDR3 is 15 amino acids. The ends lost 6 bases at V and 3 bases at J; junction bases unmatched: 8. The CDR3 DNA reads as TGTGCCAGTAGCCCAAGCGGGAGCGGGACAGATACGCAGTATTTT. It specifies CASSPSGSGTDTQYF.

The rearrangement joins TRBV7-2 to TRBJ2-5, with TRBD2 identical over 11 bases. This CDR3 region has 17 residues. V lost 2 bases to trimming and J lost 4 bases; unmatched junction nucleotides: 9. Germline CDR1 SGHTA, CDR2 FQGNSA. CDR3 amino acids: CASSLRPSGRRGETQYF. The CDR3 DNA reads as TGTGCCAGCAGCTTACGGCCTAGCGGGAGGAGGGGAGAGACCCAGTACTTC.

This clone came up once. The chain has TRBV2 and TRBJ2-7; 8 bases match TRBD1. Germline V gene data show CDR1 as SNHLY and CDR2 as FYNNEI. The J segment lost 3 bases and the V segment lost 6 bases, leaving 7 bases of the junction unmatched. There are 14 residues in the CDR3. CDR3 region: CASSPTGEIYEQYF. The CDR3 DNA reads TGTGCCAGCAGCCCGACAGGGGAAATCTACGAGCAGTACTTC.

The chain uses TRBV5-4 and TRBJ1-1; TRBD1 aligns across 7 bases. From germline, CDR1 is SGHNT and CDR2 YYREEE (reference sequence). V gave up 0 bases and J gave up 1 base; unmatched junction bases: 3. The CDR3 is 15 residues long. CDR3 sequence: CASSLGRQGNTEAFF. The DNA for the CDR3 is TGTGCCAGCAGCTTGGGCAGACAGGGGAACACTGAAGCTTTCTTT. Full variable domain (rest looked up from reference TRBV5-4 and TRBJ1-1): ETGVTQSPTHLIKTRGQQVTLRCSSQSGHNTVSWYQQALGQGPQFIFQYYREEENGRGNFPPRFSGLQFPNYSSELNVNALELDDSALYLCASSLGRQGNTEAFFGQGTRLTVV.

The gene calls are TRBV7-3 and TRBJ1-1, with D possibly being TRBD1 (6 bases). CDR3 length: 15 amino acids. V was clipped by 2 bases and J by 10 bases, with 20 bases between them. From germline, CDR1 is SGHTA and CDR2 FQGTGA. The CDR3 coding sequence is TGTGCCAGCAGCTTACTAGCAGGGGACATGGTTGGAGCTTTCTTT. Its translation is CASSLLAGDMVGAFF. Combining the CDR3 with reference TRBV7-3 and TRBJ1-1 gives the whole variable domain GAGVSQTPSNKVTEKGKYVELRCDPISGHTALYWYRQSLGQGPEFLIYFQGTGAADDSGLPNDRFFAVRPEGSVSTLKIQRTERGDSAVYLCASSLLAGDMVGAFFGQGTRLTVV.

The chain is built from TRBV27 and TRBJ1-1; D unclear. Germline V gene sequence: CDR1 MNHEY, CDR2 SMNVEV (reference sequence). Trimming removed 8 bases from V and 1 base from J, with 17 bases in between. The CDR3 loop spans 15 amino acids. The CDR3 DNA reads TGTGCCAGCCGCCTTCACGGATTCAAGAACACTGAAGCTTTCTTT. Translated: CASRLHGFKNTEAFF.

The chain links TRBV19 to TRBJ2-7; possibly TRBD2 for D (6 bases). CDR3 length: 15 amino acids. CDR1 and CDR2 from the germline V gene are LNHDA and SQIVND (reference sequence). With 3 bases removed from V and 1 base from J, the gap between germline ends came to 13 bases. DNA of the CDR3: TGTGCCAGTAGTATGGTCCTCGGGGGATCCTACGAGCAGTACTTC. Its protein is CASSMVLGGSYEQYF.

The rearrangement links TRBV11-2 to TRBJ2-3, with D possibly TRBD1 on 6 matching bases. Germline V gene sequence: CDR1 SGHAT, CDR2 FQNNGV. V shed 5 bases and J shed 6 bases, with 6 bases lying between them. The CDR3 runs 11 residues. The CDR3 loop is CASSQGDTQYF. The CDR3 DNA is TGTGCCAGCAGCCAGGGGGATACGCAGTATTTT.